This is a list of T cell receptor beta chains from one sample in a study of T cell responses to AZD1222 COVID-19 vaccine. Repertoires were generated with immunoSEQ multiplex PCR, while TCRdb's copy carries only in-frame clones and drops some. Seen here are around 100,000 clones, over 75% observed once, and the top ten hold 4% to 5%. The sample in question was peripheral blood, obtained on day 0 of MenACWY control vaccination. These receptors originate from an adult in good health. Both conserved end residues are part of each CDR3. Each record gives: CDR3 length, V gene, J gene, CDR3 protein.

CDR3 length: 13
V gene: TRBV30
J gene: TRBJ1-4
CDR3 protein: CAWTGQLNEKLFF

CDR3 length: 14
V gene: TRBV13
J gene: TRBJ1-1
CDR3 protein: CASSFGQGNTEAFF

CDR3 length: 13
V gene: TRBV5-1
J gene: TRBJ1-1
CDR3 protein: CASSFTGDTEAFF

CDR3 length: 14
V gene: TRBV28
J gene: TRBJ2-3
CDR3 protein: CASSLRGWSDTQYF

CDR3 length: 14
V gene: TRBV5-6
J gene: TRBJ2-5
CDR3 protein: CASSLPGQGVTQYF

CDR3 length: 15
V gene: TRBV4-3
J gene: TRBJ2-1
CDR3 protein: CASSPKSGGYNEQFF

CDR3 length: 17
V gene: TRBV5-1
J gene: TRBJ2-2
CDR3 protein: CASSTGGTGGYTGELFF

CDR3 length: 15
V gene: TRBV28
J gene: TRBJ1-5
CDR3 protein: CASSVPGQAYQPQHF

CDR3 length: 14
V gene: TRBV2
J gene: TRBJ1-2
CDR3 protein: CASSEVREKQGYTF

CDR3 length: 15
V gene: TRBV7-7
J gene: TRBJ2-7
CDR3 protein: CASSPGGGPPYEQYF

CDR3 length: 15
V gene: TRBV28
J gene: TRBJ2-5
CDR3 protein: CASSKSGGPQETQYF

CDR3 length: 15
V gene: TRBV19
J gene: TRBJ2-2
CDR3 protein: CASSPLAGEVGELFF

CDR3 length: 14
V gene: TRBV6-1
J gene: TRBJ2-1
CDR3 protein: CASSDQRNYNEQFF

CDR3 length: 17
V gene: TRBV23-1
J gene: TRBJ2-7
CDR3 protein: CASNLPRGRGSSYEQYF

CDR3 length: 15
V gene: TRBV7-9
J gene: TRBJ1-5
CDR3 protein: CASSSLTGTNQPQHF

CDR3 length: 15
V gene: TRBV5-1
J gene: TRBJ2-3
CDR3 protein: CASSLWGGEADTQYF

CDR3 length: 17
V gene: TRBV18
J gene: TRBJ2-5
CDR3 protein: CASSARTLGGGAETQYF

CDR3 length: 16
V gene: TRBV7-9
J gene: TRBJ2-2
CDR3 protein: CASSLSREGHTGELFF

CDR3 length: 13
V gene: TRBV12-3/TRBV12-4
J gene: TRBJ1-1
CDR3 protein: CASSYRQNTEAFF

CDR3 length: 12
V gene: TRBV10-3
J gene: TRBJ1-3
CDR3 protein: CAIRTSGNTIYF

CDR3 length: 16
V gene: TRBV3-1/TRBV3-2
J gene: TRBJ2-2
CDR3 protein: CASSQTGGANTGELFF

CDR3 length: 13
V gene: TRBV29-1
J gene: TRBJ1-5
CDR3 protein: CSVGDRGNQPQHF

CDR3 length: 12
V gene: TRBV7-2
J gene: TRBJ2-7
CDR3 protein: CASSKLAREQYF

CDR3 length: 15
V gene: TRBV28
J gene: TRBJ2-3
CDR3 protein: CASSFQGSGTDTQYF

CDR3 length: 14
V gene: TRBV6-5
J gene: TRBJ2-7
CDR3 protein: CATKEAGGLDEQYF

CDR3 length: 15
V gene: TRBV27
J gene: TRBJ1-6
CDR3 protein: CASTSDRGLDSPLHF

CDR3 length: 17
V gene: TRBV11-2
J gene: TRBJ2-3
CDR3 protein: CASSLRGGAGGSDTQYF

CDR3 length: 13
V gene: TRBV2
J gene: TRBJ2-7
CDR3 protein: CATQDREVDEQYF

CDR3 length: 13
V gene: TRBV7-9
J gene: TRBJ1-2
CDR3 protein: CASSRNTDYGYTF

CDR3 length: 14
V gene: TRBV5-1
J gene: TRBJ2-5
CDR3 protein: CASSPPGVRETQYF

CDR3 length: 17
V gene: TRBV7-9
J gene: TRBJ2-5
CDR3 protein: CASSLGIGGADQETQYF

CDR3 length: 13
V gene: TRBV7-8
J gene: TRBJ2-1
CDR3 protein: CASSLDRGNEQFF

CDR3 length: 15
V gene: TRBV27
J gene: TRBJ2-1
CDR3 protein: CASSSSGSSYNEQFF

CDR3 length: 15
V gene: TRBV4-1
J gene: TRBJ1-4
CDR3 protein: CASSFGDRVGEKLFF

CDR3 length: 14
V gene: TRBV19
J gene: TRBJ1-6
CDR3 protein: CASNPPGVNSPLHF

CDR3 length: 14
V gene: TRBV7-9
J gene: TRBJ1-5
CDR3 protein: CASSLSGGYQPQHF

CDR3 length: 13
V gene: TRBV12-3/TRBV12-4
J gene: TRBJ1-1
CDR3 protein: CASSLSGDTEAFF

CDR3 length: 14
V gene: TRBV7-2
J gene: TRBJ1-5
CDR3 protein: CASRWTGPGQPQHF

CDR3 length: 13
V gene: TRBV19
J gene: TRBJ2-7
CDR3 protein: CASSNVGGYEQYF

CDR3 length: 16
V gene: TRBV5-1
J gene: TRBJ1-2
CDR3 protein: CASSLGRDTGGYGYTF

CDR3 length: 12
V gene: TRBV6-5
J gene: TRBJ1-6
CDR3 protein: CASQAGDSPLHF

CDR3 length: 13
V gene: TRBV6-1
J gene: TRBJ1-5
CDR3 protein: CASSEQGDQPQHF

CDR3 length: 14
V gene: TRBV4-1
J gene: TRBJ2-5
CDR3 protein: CASSQVTGQETQYF

CDR3 length: 14
V gene: TRBV20-1
J gene: TRBJ1-2
CDR3 protein: CSASEGGPNYGYTF

CDR3 length: 12
V gene: TRBV25-1
J gene: TRBJ1-5
CDR3 protein: CASRNSNQPQHF

CDR3 length: 15
V gene: TRBV2
J gene: TRBJ2-1
CDR3 protein: CASTSSSGAYNEQFF

CDR3 length: 16
V gene: TRBV15
J gene: TRBJ2-5
CDR3 protein: CATSRGPFASSETQYF

CDR3 length: 14
V gene: TRBV6-4
J gene: TRBJ2-3
CDR3 protein: CASSPGPSTDTQYF

CDR3 length: 14
V gene: TRBV2
J gene: TRBJ2-7
CDR3 protein: CASTGGRTVNEQYF

CDR3 length: 15
V gene: TRBV5-6
J gene: TRBJ1-2
CDR3 protein: CASSQGTGYNYGYTF

CDR3 length: 12
V gene: TRBV6-2/TRBV6-3
J gene: TRBJ2-3
CDR3 protein: CASSLLSDTQYF

CDR3 length: 16
V gene: TRBV10-3
J gene: TRBJ2-2
CDR3 protein: CAISEQAGGLNGELFF

CDR3 length: 13
V gene: TRBV7-2
J gene: TRBJ1-1
CDR3 protein: CASSTDRRTEAFF

CDR3 length: 16
V gene: TRBV5-4
J gene: TRBJ2-2
CDR3 protein: CASSLGAAGNTGELFF

CDR3 length: 15
V gene: TRBV4-1
J gene: TRBJ1-1
CDR3 protein: CASSRPGQGNTEAFF

CDR3 length: 16
V gene: TRBV19
J gene: TRBJ2-6
CDR3 protein: CASSIRRSPGANVLTF